This passage covers 20 T cell receptor beta chains from one sample sequenced in a study of cytomegalovirus exposure and HLA in healthy donors (dated by TCRdb to about 2017). The library came from the immunoSEQ multiplex PCR assay. Entries here come from immuneACCESS through TCRdb and include only in-frame sequences with V and J called. Some clones fail to appear in such tables; in the studies checked, an unresolved V gene covers under half of the shortfall, and the cause of the remainder is unknown. The sample yields tens of thousands of clones; approximately 90% were counted once. The ten largest clones capture approximately 1.5% of the sample. The sequenced material came from PBMCs. These receptors were taken from a woman under 30 in good health and CMV-seronegative.

This chain joins TRBV5-1 and TRBJ1-6; 7 bases line up with TRBD1. The germline CDR1 and CDR2 sequences are SGHRS and YFSETQ. Germline trimming cut 3 bases from V and 7 bases from J; bases unmatched to any gene: 4. This CDR3 spans 14 amino acids. DNA of the CDR3: TGCGCCAGCAGCTCGGGACAGACAAATTCACCCCTCCACTTT. Its protein is CASSSGQTNSPLHF.

This rearrangement joins TRBV27 to TRBJ2-7; tentatively, D is TRBD1 (6 bases). Trimming cost V 2 bases and J 3 bases, with 14 bases left between them. Germline assignment: CDR1 MNHEY and CDR2 SMNVEV (reference sequence). The CDR3 covers 15 residues. Here the CDR3 reads CASSLSVGAGYEQYF. The CDR3 DNA reads as TGTGCCAGCAGTTTAAGTGTGGGGGCAGGCTACGAGCAGTACTTC.

The rearrangement joins TRBV19 to TRBJ2-1, with D possibly TRBD2 on 6 matching bases. The CDR3 has 16 amino acids. V was pared by 2 bases and J by 0 bases, with 11 bases between. Germline V gene data show CDR1 as LNHDA and CDR2 as SQIVND (reference sequence). DNA for the CDR3: TGTGCCAGTAGTATATTAGCCGGGAGCTCCTACAATGAGCAGTTCTTC. Translation gives CASSILAGSSYNEQFF.

The chain carries TRBV4-3 and TRBJ2-3; the match to TRBD2 covers 9 bases. Germline CDR1 reads LGHNA; CDR2 reads YSLEER. The CDR3 contains 16 residues. Trimming removed 4 bases from V and 6 bases from J; junction bases left unmatched: 11. In DNA, the CDR3 is TGCGCCAGCAGCCGAGAACTAGCGGGTGGCATGGATACGCAGTATTTT. Its translation is CASSRELAGGMDTQYF.

The chain combines TRBV20-1 with TRBJ2-3; tentatively, D is TRBD2 (7 bases). The CDR3 spans 11 residues. Germline CDR1 and CDR2: DFQATT and SNEGSKA (reference sequence). The V end was cut by 6 bases, the J end by 10 bases, with 14 bases between. The CDR3 spells CSAEGEGAQYF. The CDR3 DNA sequence: TGCAGTGCGGAAGGGGAGGGGGCGCAGTATTTT.

This chain connects TRBV7-8 to TRBJ1-5; D remains unclear. Trimming shortened V by 5 bases and J by 2 bases, and 13 bases separated the two germline ends. Germline-derived CDR1 and CDR2 are SGHVS and FQNEAQ. The CDR3 has 15 amino acids. The DNA for the CDR3 is TGTGCCAGCAGCCAAAACAGTCTCGGCAATCAGCCCCAGCATTTT. Amino acids: CASSQNSLGNQPQHF.

There are a few counts of this clone. The V call is TRBV6-1, the J call TRBJ1-1, with D possibly TRBD1 on 6 matching bases. V was cut by 10 bases and J by 4 bases, with 16 bases left in between. The CDR3 spans 13 residues. Germline values: CDR1 MNHNS, CDR2 SASEGT. The CDR3 nucleotides are TGTGCCATCGGGACCTCCAGGGGCACTGAAGCTTTCTTT. Protein sequence: CAIGTSRGTEAFF.

J is TRBJ1-5 and V is TRBV30; D is undetermined. Germline values: CDR1 GTSNPN, CDR2 SVGIG (reference sequence). The V and J ends lost 1 base and 5 bases respectively, with 9 bases between them. CDR3 length: 13 amino acids. CDR3 DNA: TGTGCCTGGAGTGCCGAGGGTGATCAGCCCCAGCATTTT. Protein product: CAWSAEGDQPQHF.

This sequence joins TRBV19 and TRBJ1-1; D is unclear. Trimming took off 4 bases at V and 2 bases at J, with 11 bases between the two ends. The germline CDR1 and CDR2 sequences are LNHDA and SQIVND (reference sequence). This CDR3 is 14 amino acids long. Written as DNA, the CDR3 is TGTGCCAGTAGTACGCGCGAGACAAACACTGAAGCTTTCTTT. Amino acids: CASSTRETNTEAFF.

CDR3 DNA sequence: TGTGCCAGCAGCCGTCGGGATGTCAAGCAGTACTTC. Encoded protein: CASSRRDVKQYF. The J gene is TRBJ2-7, the V gene TRBV7-8, with TRBD2 as a possible D gene (5 bases). The CDR3 length is 12 residues. The germline CDR1 and CDR2 sequences are SGHVS and FQNEAQ. Trimming shortened V by 5 bases and J by 8 bases, and 13 bases separated the two germline ends.

CDR3 region: CAISGFGAKETQYF. In DNA form, the CDR3 reads TGTGCCATCAGTGGGTTTGGGGCAAAAGAGACCCAGTACTTC. The chain employs TRBV10-3 and TRBJ2-5; D perhaps matches TRBD1 (5 bases). The CDR3 spans 14 residues. Germline CDR1 is ENHRY and CDR2 is SYGVKD. The germline V and J ends were trimmed by 4 bases and 3 bases, with 12 bases remaining between them.

This clone was counted a single time. This chain connects TRBV7-3 to TRBJ2-5; 8 nucleotides match TRBD1. Germline V gene lookup returns CDR1 SGHTA and CDR2 FQGTGA. The CDR3 runs to 16 residues. V shed 5 bases, J shed 1 base, and the junction held 9 bases outside the gene matches. The chain's CDR3 is CASSPPGQEIQETQYF. The CDR3 region has the DNA TGTGCCAGCAGCCCCCCGGGACAGGAAATCCAAGAGACCCAGTACTTC.

This chain uses TRBV5-1 with TRBJ2-2; TRBD1 matches 10 bases. The CDR3 covers 16 residues. The ends lost 0 bases at V and 3 bases at J; junction bases unmatched: 2. Germline V lookup: CDR1 SGHRS, CDR2 YFSETQ. The CDR3 DNA follows: TGCGCCAGCAGCTTGGCCGGACAGGGGGACACCGGGGAGCTGTTTTTT. This codes for CASSLAGQGDTGELFF.

V and J are TRBV7-8 and TRBJ2-7; D possibly corresponds to TRBD2 (6 bases). The CDR3 length is 15 residues. The V and J ends lost 4 bases and 0 bases respectively, with 13 bases between them. CDR1 and CDR2 from the germline V gene are SGHVS and FQNEAQ. The CDR3 reads CASSSEGGYSYEQYF. The CDR3 DNA reads TGTGCCAGCAGCTCGGAAGGAGGGTACTCCTACGAGCAGTACTTC.

This chain joins TRBV6-1 and TRBJ1-1; 7 positions agree with TRBD1. This CDR3 comprises 16 residues. Trimming took 3 bases from V and 3 from J; bases not matched to a gene: 10. Germline CDR1 and CDR2: MNHNS and SASEGT. The CDR3 protein is CASSDFTRGRDTEAFF. The CDR3, as DNA: TGTGCCAGCAGTGATTTTACTAGGGGGCGCGACACTGAAGCTTTCTTT.

The chain has TRBV27 and TRBJ1-3, with D possibly being TRBD1 (5 bases). The germline V gene has CDR1 MNHEY and CDR2 SMNVEV (reference sequence). The V gene lost 1 base and the J gene lost 2 bases, with 9 bases spanning the gap. The CDR3 contains 15 residues. CDR3 sequence reads: CASSLFPGTGNTIYF. The CDR3 coding sequence is TGTGCCAGCAGTTTATTCCCAGGGACTGGAAACACCATATATTTT.

Concerning this clone itself: This sample also contains other DNA sequences that code for the same CDR3. This rearrangement joins TRBV28 to TRBJ2-7; a weak D match, TRBD2 (6 bases). CDR1 is MDHEN, CDR2 SYDVKM, per germline. Between the trimmed V and J ends, which lost 3 bases and 3 bases, there was a span of 6 bases. The CDR3 is 12 amino acids. In DNA form, the CDR3 reads TGTGCCAGCAGTTTGGGGGGCTACGAGCAGTACTTC. Translation gives CASSLGGYEQYF.

CDR3 protein: CASSQGYRGLRINQPQHF. As DNA, the CDR3 is TGTGCCAGCAGCCAAGGTTACAGGGGGCTCCGGATTAATCAGCCCCAGCATTTT. The chain uses TRBV14 and TRBJ1-5; 9 nucleotides line up with TRBD1. The CDR3 runs to 18 residues. J lost 4 bases, V lost 1 base, and 11 bases had no gene match. Germline CDR1 reads SGHDN; CDR2 reads FVKESK.

This clone was counted between two and nine times. The chain is built from TRBV7-2 and TRBJ2-3; 9 bases match TRBD1. The CDR3 has 14 amino acids. The junction had 1 base not matched to a gene; V was cut back by 5 bases and J by 1 base. The germline CDR1 and CDR2 sequences are SGHTA and FQGNSA. As DNA, the CDR3 is TGTGCCAGCAGCAGACAGGGGGGCACAGATACGCAGTATTTT. Amino acid sequence: CASSRQGGTDTQYF. Together with reference TRBV7-2 and TRBJ2-3, the CDR3 gives the full variable domain: GAGVSQSPSNKVTEKGKDVELRCDPISGHTALYWYRQSLGQGLEFLIYFQGNSAPDKSGLPSDRFSAERTGGSVSTLTIQRTQQEDSAVYLCASSRQGGTDTQYFGPGTRLTVL.

This chain links TRBV19 with TRBJ1-3; the D gene is possibly TRBD1 (5 bases). Deletions cut 4 bases from V and 0 bases from J, with 7 bases between. The length of the CDR3 is 14 residues. Germline CDR1 and CDR2: LNHDA and SQIVND (reference sequence). DNA of the CDR3: TGTGCCAGTAGTACGGGGGGCTCTGGAAACACCATATATTTT. Amino acids: CASSTGGSGNTIYF.